This T cell receptor (beta chain) appears in the sequencing data of a study of breast tumors, draining lymph nodes, adjacent tissues. The study, taken as a whole, reports: Luminal-like breast cancer showed significantly higher tumor–nontumor repertoire similarity than basal-like.

The sample holds many counts of this clonotype. What it binds is not known. TCRdb passed the multiplex PCR reads through MiXCR, listing each CDR3 protein once. Altogether 200,000 or so distinct CDR3 sequences are present, 25% to 40% being singletons, with the ten largest covering about 4.5%. Samples came from axillary lymph nodes draining the breast cancer. The source of this sequence is a female donor with breast cancer. Some clones in this sample may be carry-over from other donors' samples. Sequencing was carried out using axillary lymph node tissue.

CDR3 bases: TGTGCCAGCAGTTACAGGGGGCACAATGAGCAGTTCTTC. It yields the protein CASSYRGHNEQFF. The chain joins TRBV6-6 to TRBJ2-1; 7 bases map to TRBD1. Losses at the gene ends were 2 bases for V and 5 bases for J; bases not matched to a gene: 0. The CDR3 extends over 13 amino acids. The germline V gene has CDR1 MNHNY and CDR2 SVGAGI (reference sequence).